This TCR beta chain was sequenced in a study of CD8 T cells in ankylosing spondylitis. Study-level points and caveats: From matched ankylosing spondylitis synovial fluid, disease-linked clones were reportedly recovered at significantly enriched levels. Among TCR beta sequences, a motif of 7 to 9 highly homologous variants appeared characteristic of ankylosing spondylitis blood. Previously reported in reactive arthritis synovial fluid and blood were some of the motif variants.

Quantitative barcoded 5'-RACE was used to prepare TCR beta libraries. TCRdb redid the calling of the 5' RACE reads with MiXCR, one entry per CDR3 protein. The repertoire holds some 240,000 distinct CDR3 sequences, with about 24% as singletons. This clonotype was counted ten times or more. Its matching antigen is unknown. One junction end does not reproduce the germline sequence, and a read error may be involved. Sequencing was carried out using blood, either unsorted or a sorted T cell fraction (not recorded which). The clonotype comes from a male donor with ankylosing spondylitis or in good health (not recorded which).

CDR3 protein: CATSRDGKQGTQYF. For the CDR3, the DNA is TGTGCCACCAGCAGAGATGGAAAGCAAGGGACCCAGTACTTC. The V and J genes are TRBV15 and TRBJ2-5; D gene ambiguous. The CDR3 runs to 14 residues. Germline values: CDR1 LNHNV, CDR2 YYDKDF (reference sequence).